This T cell receptor beta chain was found in a study of blood T cell repertoires in COVID-19. Looking at the study overall: Nucleic acid was either cDNA or gDNA, and it came from T cells, B-cell-depleted T cells, or PBMCs.

The CDR3 is 17 amino acids. V lost 2 bases and J lost 4; bases outside the gene matches: 9. The germline gives CDR1 MGHRA, CDR2 YSYEKL. In the original processing: Estimation of nucleated cell counts was performed using reference gene primer amplification. The data were produced by immunoSEQ multiplex PCR, yet TCRdb's version contains in-frame clones alone and is incomplete. The V and J calls and clone size are taken from that table; D and trimming were inferred from the DNA. The profile shows roughly 430,000 clones, roughly 90% of them singletons. The cohort comprised adults aged about 18 to 100 years residing in approximately 25 US areas. Which cohort a participant joined came from the clinical history participants gave.

The receptor was isolated from a woman under 30 who had been exposed to COVID-19. Sequencing used PBMCs or T cells enriched from blood (not recorded which). J is TRBJ1-5 and V is TRBV4-1, with 9 bases fitting TRBD1. CDR3 protein: CASSQILGTGRNQPQHF. The CDR3 DNA is TGCGCCAGCAGCCAAATACTGGGGACAGGGCGTAATCAGCCCCAGCATTTT.